One and the same sample provided the 12 T cell receptor beta chains below, sequenced in a study of blood T cell repertoires in COVID-19. Libraries were prepared by immunoSEQ multiplex PCR; TCRdb keeps only in-frame clonotypes and omits some of them. Altogether about 270,000 clones are present, 80% to 95% being singletons, with the ten largest covering around 2.8%. Sequencing was performed on PBMCs or T cells enriched from blood (not recorded which). All receptors come from a man between 35 and 55 years old who had been exposed to COVID-19.

CDR3 residues: CASSLAGGGTDTQYF. The CDR3 DNA sequence: TGCGCCAGCAGCCTAGCGGGAGGGGGCACAGATACGCAGTATTTT. This rearrangement joins TRBV5-1 to TRBJ2-3; 12 bases align to TRBD2. Losses at the gene ends were 4 bases for V and 1 base for J; bases not matched to a gene: 1. The CDR3 totals 15 residues. CDR1 SGHRS and CDR2 YFSETQ come from the germline V gene.

This clone was counted once. The J gene is TRBJ2-1, the V gene TRBV15; D remains unclear. CDR1 LNHNV and CDR2 YYDKDF come from the germline V gene (reference sequence). CDR3 length equals 15 residues. V dropped 0 bases and J dropped 7 bases, with 13 bases sitting between them. Here the CDR3 reads CATSRDYSSRNEQFF. The DNA of the CDR3 is TGTGCCACCAGCAGAGATTATTCTAGTCGGAATGAGCAGTTCTTC.

The chain joins TRBV25-1 to TRBJ2-3; 11 bases map to TRBD2. V dropped 2 bases and J dropped 4; count of bases not matched to a gene: 8. The CDR3 consists of 17 residues. Germline loops: CDR1 MGHDK, CDR2 SYGVNS. The CDR3 region is CASSEQTSGSRADTQYF. The CDR3 DNA follows: TGTGCCAGCAGTGAACAAACTAGCGGGAGTCGTGCAGATACGCAGTATTTT.

The rearrangement uses TRBV6-5 and TRBJ2-5; D unclear. V dropped 6 bases and J dropped 5 bases, with 4 bases sitting between them. The CDR3 is 10 residues long. Germline V gene sequence: CDR1 MNHEY, CDR2 SVGAGI. DNA of the CDR3: TGTGCCAGCAGGGAGGAGACCCAGTACTTC. Residues: CASREETQYF.

The gene calls are TRBV28 and TRBJ2-7; 10 nucleotides line up with TRBD1. This CDR3 has 17 amino acids. V trimming: 2 bases; J trimming: 3 bases; junction bases outside the gene matches: 10. Germline V CDR1 and CDR2: MDHEN, SYDVKM. CDR3 bases: TGTGCCAGCAGTTTACTGTCGTCCGGGACAGGGGTCTACGAGCAGTACTTC. Residues: CASSLLSSGTGVYEQYF.

This clone appeared a single time. V usage is TRBV18 and J usage is TRBJ2-3, with 10 bases matching TRBD2. Germline V gives CDR1 KGHSH, CDR2 LQKENI. The V and J ends lost 0 bases and 8 bases, in that order; junction bases with no gene match: 17. The CDR3 runs to 19 residues. In nucleotides, the CDR3 is TGTGCCAGCTCACCACCTCTAGCGGGAGCCGCCTCAAATAGTGGTACGCAGTATTTT. It yields the protein CASSPPLAGAASNSGTQYF. The full variable domain, in which reference TRBV18 and TRBJ2-3 provide the parts outside the CDR3, is NAGVMQNPRHLVRRRGQEARLRCSPMKGHSHVYWYRQLPEEGLKFMVYLQKENIIDESGMPKERFSAEFPKEGPSILRIQQVVRGDSAAYFCASSPPLAGAASNSGTQYFGPGTRLTVL.

This rearrangement joins TRBV7-9 to TRBJ2-5; TRBD1 matches at 7 bases. The CDR3 extends over 14 amino acids. With V trimmed by 5 bases and J by 4 bases, 7 bases remained unmatched. Germline V gives CDR1 SEHNR, CDR2 FQNEAQ (reference sequence). As DNA, the CDR3 is TGTGCCAGCAGCCAACGGAAGGGGGCAGAGACCCAGTACTTC. Translating it yields CASSQRKGAETQYF.

The chain employs TRBV6-1 and TRBJ1-2, with TRBD1 matching over 8 bases. CDR3 length: 15 amino acids. Germline CDR1 and CDR2: MNHNS and SASEGT. After removal of 1 base from V and 2 bases from J, the junction contained 3 bases not matched to a gene. The CDR3 nucleotides are TGTGCCAGCAGTGAAGAGGACAGGGCGAACTATGGCTACACCTTC. This gives the protein CASSEEDRANYGYTF.

This chain links TRBV24-1 with TRBJ1-3; 9 bases are shared with TRBD1. From germline, CDR1 is KGHDR and CDR2 SFDVKD. The ends lost 6 bases at V and 3 bases at J; junction bases unmatched: 5. The CDR3 extends over 15 amino acids. CDR3 in amino acids: CATSPGQGGGNTIYF. In DNA form, the CDR3 reads TGTGCCACCAGTCCGGGACAGGGTGGTGGAAACACCATATATTTT.

This clone came up once. The chain joins TRBV5-1 to TRBJ2-5; 8 bases align to TRBD1. J lost 7 bases, V lost 0 bases, and 5 bases had no gene match. CDR3 length equals 14 residues. In germline, CDR1 is SGHRS, CDR2 YFSETQ. CDR3 protein: CASSLGTGSRTQYF. CDR3 sequence (DNA): TGCGCCAGCAGCTTGGGGACAGGGAGTCGGACCCAGTACTTC.

V gene TRBV28 combines with J gene TRBJ2-1; 10 positions match TRBD1. The CDR3 length is 15 residues. Germline CDR1 reads MDHEN; CDR2 reads SYDVKM. V trimming: 4 bases; J trimming: 9 bases; junction bases outside the gene matches: 9. This chain's CDR3 is CASSSPGTGDVEQFF. The CDR3 region has the DNA TGTGCCAGCAGTTCACCCGGGACAGGGGACGTTGAGCAGTTCTTC.

The chain combines TRBV30 with TRBJ1-1, with D possibly being TRBD1 (5 bases). Trimming took off 2 bases at V and 5 bases at J, with 12 bases between the two ends. CDR1 is GTSNPN, CDR2 SVGIG, per germline (reference sequence). The CDR3 runs to 13 residues. The CDR3 DNA reads TGTGCCTGGAGTATAGGGGATGGGACTGAAGCTTTCTTT. Its protein product is CAWSIGDGTEAFF.